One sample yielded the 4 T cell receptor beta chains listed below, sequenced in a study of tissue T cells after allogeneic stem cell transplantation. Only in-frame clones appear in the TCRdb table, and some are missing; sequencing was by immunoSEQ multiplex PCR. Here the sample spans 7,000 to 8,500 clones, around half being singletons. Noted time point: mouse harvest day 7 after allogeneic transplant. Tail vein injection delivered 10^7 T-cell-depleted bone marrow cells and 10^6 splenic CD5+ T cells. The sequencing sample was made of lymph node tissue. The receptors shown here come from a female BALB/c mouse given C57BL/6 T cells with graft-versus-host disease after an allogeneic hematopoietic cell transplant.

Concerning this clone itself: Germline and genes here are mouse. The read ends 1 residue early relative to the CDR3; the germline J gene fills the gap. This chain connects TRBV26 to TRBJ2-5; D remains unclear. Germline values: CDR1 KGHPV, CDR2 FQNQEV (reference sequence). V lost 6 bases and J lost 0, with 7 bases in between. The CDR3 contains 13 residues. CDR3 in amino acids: CASSLDNQDTQYF. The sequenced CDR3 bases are TGTGCCAGCAGCCTGGACAACCAAGACACCCAGTAC.

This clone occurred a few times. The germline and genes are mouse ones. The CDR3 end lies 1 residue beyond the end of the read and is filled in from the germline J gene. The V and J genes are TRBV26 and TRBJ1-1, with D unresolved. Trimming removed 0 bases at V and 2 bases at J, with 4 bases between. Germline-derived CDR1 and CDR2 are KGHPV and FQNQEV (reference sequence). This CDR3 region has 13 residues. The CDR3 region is CASSLSINTEVFF. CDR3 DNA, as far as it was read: TGTGCCAGCAGTCTGTCGATTAACACAGAAGTCTTC.

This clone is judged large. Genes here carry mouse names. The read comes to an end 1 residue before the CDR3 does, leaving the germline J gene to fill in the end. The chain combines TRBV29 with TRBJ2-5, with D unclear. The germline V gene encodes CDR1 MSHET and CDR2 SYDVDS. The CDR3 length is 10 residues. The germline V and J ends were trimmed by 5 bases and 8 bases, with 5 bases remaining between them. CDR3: CASSAGTQYF. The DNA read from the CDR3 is TGTGCTAGCAGTGCCGGCACCCAGTAC.

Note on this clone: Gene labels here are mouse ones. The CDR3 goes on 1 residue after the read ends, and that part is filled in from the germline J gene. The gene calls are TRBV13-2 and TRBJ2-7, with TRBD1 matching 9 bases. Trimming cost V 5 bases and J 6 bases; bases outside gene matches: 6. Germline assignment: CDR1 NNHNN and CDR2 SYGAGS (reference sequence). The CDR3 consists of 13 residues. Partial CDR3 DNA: TGTGCCAGCGGGAACAGGGGGCGGTTTGAACAGTAC. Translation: CASGNRGRFEQY. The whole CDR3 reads CASGNRGRFEQYF.